Listed below are T cell receptor beta chains from one sample, sequenced in a study of blood T cell repertoires in COVID-19. This table comes from immunoSEQ multiplex PCR, and its TCRdb copy is limited to in-frame clones, with some not included. This sample has under 300,000 clones, with 84% found just once. The sample was peripheral blood. Source of these receptors: a man aged 45-60 years with acute or convalescent COVID-19. Both conserved end residues are part of each CDR3. Fields, in order: V gene, D gene, J gene, CDR3 length, clone size, CDR3 protein, CDR3 DNA. The D gene is left open where the match is weak. Expanded clones are given a class, and other clones once, few, many or no size at all.

v_gene: TRBV12-3/TRBV12-4; d_gene: -; j_gene: TRBJ2-5; len: 11; abundance: -; CDR3aa: CASSLAQTQYF; CDR3nt: TGTGCCAGCAGTTTAGCCCAAACCCAGTACTTC
v_gene: TRBV7-3; d_gene: TRBD1; j_gene: TRBJ1-6; len: 16; abundance: once; CDR3aa: CASSLTDRDGNSPLHF; CDR3nt: TGTGCCAGCAGCTTAACTGACAGGGATGGGAATTCACCCCTCCACTTT
v_gene: TRBV24-1; d_gene: TRBD2; j_gene: TRBJ2-5; len: 15; abundance: -; CDR3aa: CATSAPGLAGWTQYF; CDR3nt: TGTGCCACCAGTGCCCCGGGACTAGCGGGGTGGACCCAGTACTTC
v_gene: TRBV7-3; d_gene: -; j_gene: TRBJ1-2; len: 14; abundance: -; CDR3aa: CASSPMGGGYGYTF; CDR3nt: TGTGCCAGCAGCCCCATGGGAGGGGGCTATGGCTACACCTTC
v_gene: TRBV7-8; d_gene: TRBD2; j_gene: TRBJ2-3; len: 17; abundance: -; CDR3aa: CASSLLAGVTSTDTQYF; CDR3nt: TGTGCCAGCAGCTTGCTAGCGGGAGTTACTAGCACAGATACGCAGTATTTT
v_gene: TRBV10-3; d_gene: TRBD1; j_gene: TRBJ1-3; len: 12; abundance: -; CDR3aa: CAVTGGGNTIYF; CDR3nt: TGTGCCGTAACAGGGGGCGGAAACACCATATATTTT
v_gene: TRBV18; d_gene: TRBD1; j_gene: TRBJ1-5; len: 16; abundance: -; CDR3aa: CASSSLQGIGNQPQHF; CDR3nt: TGTGCCAGCTCATCCTTACAGGGGATAGGGAATCAGCCCCAGCATTTT
v_gene: TRBV29-1; d_gene: -; j_gene: TRBJ2-3; len: 17; abundance: -; CDR3aa: CSSRIREQLIPTDTQYF; CDR3nt: TGCAGCTCGCGGATTCGGGAGCAACTAATACCCACAGATACGCAGTATTTT
v_gene: TRBV5-1; d_gene: -; j_gene: TRBJ2-5; len: 14; abundance: once; CDR3aa: CASSFTRDQETQYF; CDR3nt: TGCGCCAGCAGCTTCACTAGGGACCAAGAGACCCAGTACTTC
v_gene: TRBV11-3; d_gene: -; j_gene: TRBJ1-1; len: 13; abundance: -; CDR3aa: CASMGGRDTEAFF; CDR3nt: TGTGCCAGCATGGGGGGGAGGGACACTGAAGCTTTCTTT
v_gene: TRBV5-8; d_gene: -; j_gene: TRBJ1-2; len: 15; abundance: -; CDR3aa: CASSSNTVEVYGYTF; CDR3nt: TGTGCCAGCAGCTCGAACACAGTGGAGGTATATGGCTACACCTTC
v_gene: TRBV5-5; d_gene: -; j_gene: TRBJ2-7; len: 15; abundance: once; CDR3aa: CASSLGYGSSYEQYF; CDR3nt: TGTGCCAGCAGCTTGGGATACGGGAGCTCCTACGAGCAGTACTTC
v_gene: TRBV11-2; d_gene: -; j_gene: TRBJ1-2; len: 16; abundance: -; CDR3aa: CASSLTGRAGVYGYTF; CDR3nt: TGTGCCAGCAGCTTAACAGGACGCGCTGGGGTGTATGGCTACACCTTC
v_gene: TRBV29-1; d_gene: -; j_gene: TRBJ2-7; len: 13; abundance: -; CDR3aa: CSVEDRGAYEQYF; CDR3nt: TGCAGCGTTGAAGACAGGGGTGCCTACGAGCAGTACTTC
v_gene: TRBV5-1; d_gene: TRBD1; j_gene: TRBJ2-5; len: 14; abundance: once; CDR3aa: CASSPGQGGETQYF; CDR3nt: TGCGCCAGCAGCCCCGGACAGGGAGGAGAGACCCAGTACTTC
v_gene: TRBV11-3; d_gene: -; j_gene: TRBJ2-4; len: 16; abundance: -; CDR3aa: CASSFSDGRAKNIQYF; CDR3nt: TGTGCCAGCAGCTTTTCCGATGGGCGAGCCAAAAACATTCAGTACTTC
v_gene: TRBV7-9; d_gene: TRBD2; j_gene: TRBJ2-3; len: 16; abundance: -; CDR3aa: CASSLLLAGGSDTQYF; CDR3nt: TGTGCCAGCAGCTTATTACTAGCGGGGGGATCAGATACGCAGTATTTT
v_gene: TRBV6-2/TRBV6-3; d_gene: TRBD2; j_gene: TRBJ2-7; len: 13; abundance: -; CDR3aa: CASSKAGAYEQYF; CDR3nt: TGTGCCAGCAGTAAAGCGGGAGCCTACGAGCAGTACTTC
v_gene: TRBV2; d_gene: -; j_gene: TRBJ1-5; len: 12; abundance: -; CDR3aa: CASSDRYQPQHF; CDR3nt: TGTGCCAGCAGTGATCGGTATCAGCCCCAGCATTTT
v_gene: TRBV5-1; d_gene: -; j_gene: TRBJ2-1; len: 15; abundance: -; CDR3aa: CASSLGQLSYNEQFF; CDR3nt: TGCGCCAGCAGCCTAGGACAGCTATCATACAATGAGCAGTTCTTC
v_gene: TRBV19; d_gene: -; j_gene: TRBJ2-7; len: 15; abundance: -; CDR3aa: CASSIDSAGPYEQYF; CDR3nt: TGTGCCAGTAGTATAGATTCGGCAGGGCCCTACGAGCAGTACTTC
v_gene: TRBV28; d_gene: -; j_gene: TRBJ1-2; len: 14; abundance: -; CDR3aa: CASSDLETGYGYTF; CDR3nt: TGTGCCAGCAGCGACCTAGAAACAGGGTATGGCTACACCTTC
v_gene: TRBV7-9; d_gene: TRBD1; j_gene: TRBJ1-6; len: 15; abundance: -; CDR3aa: CASSEQGAYNSPLHF; CDR3nt: TGTGCCAGCAGCGAACAGGGGGCCTATAATTCACCCCTCCACTTT
v_gene: TRBV6-6; d_gene: -; j_gene: TRBJ1-1; len: 12; abundance: -; CDR3aa: CASKRGNTEAFF; CDR3nt: TGTGCCAGCAAGAGAGGGAACACTGAAGCTTTCTTT
v_gene: TRBV5-6; d_gene: TRBD1; j_gene: TRBJ1-1; len: 15; abundance: -; CDR3aa: CASSWPGQPNTEAFF; CDR3nt: TGTGCCAGCAGCTGGCCGGGACAGCCCAACACTGAAGCTTTCTTT
v_gene: TRBV15; d_gene: TRBD1; j_gene: TRBJ2-6; len: 17; abundance: -; CDR3aa: CATSRSGQVSGANVLTF; CDR3nt: TGTGCCACCAGCAGATCCGGACAGGTCTCTGGGGCCAACGTCCTGACTTTC
v_gene: TRBV6-1; d_gene: TRBD1; j_gene: TRBJ1-6; len: 15; abundance: -; CDR3aa: CASSEVPGQNSPLHF; CDR3nt: TGTGCCAGCAGTGAAGTCCCGGGACAGAATTCACCCCTCCACTTT
v_gene: TRBV9; d_gene: TRBD1; j_gene: TRBJ1-5; len: 14; abundance: -; CDR3aa: CASSVLGGRQPQHF; CDR3nt: TGTGCCAGCAGCGTACTAGGGGGCAGACAGCCCCAGCATTTT
v_gene: TRBV29-1; d_gene: TRBD2; j_gene: TRBJ2-5; len: 17; abundance: -; CDR3aa: CSVEVVASGGALETQYF; CDR3nt: TGCAGCGTTGAAGTGGTCGCTAGCGGGGGGGCTTTGGAGACCCAGTACTTC
v_gene: TRBV27; d_gene: -; j_gene: TRBJ2-5; len: 15; abundance: once; CDR3aa: CASSLSNFNRETQYF; CDR3nt: TGTGCCAGCAGTTTAAGTAACTTCAACCGAGAGACCCAGTACTTC
v_gene: TRBV23-1; d_gene: -; j_gene: TRBJ2-7; len: 18; abundance: -; CDR3aa: CASSQSSLPRGAGYEQYF; CDR3nt: TGCGCCAGCAGTCAATCGTCCCTACCCAGGGGGGCCGGTTACGAGCAGTACTTC
v_gene: TRBV19; d_gene: -; j_gene: TRBJ1-5; len: 18; abundance: once; CDR3aa: CASSRGMGGDLTGKPQHF; CDR3nt: TGTGCCAGTAGCCGCGGGATGGGGGGTGACTTGACCGGAAAGCCCCAGCATTTT
v_gene: TRBV5-1; d_gene: TRBD2; j_gene: TRBJ2-3; len: 16; abundance: -; CDR3aa: CASSYDSSGGADTQYF; CDR3nt: TGCGCCAGCAGCTATGACTCTAGCGGGGGGGCAGATACGCAGTATTTT
v_gene: TRBV11-2; d_gene: -; j_gene: TRBJ2-7; len: 13; abundance: -; CDR3aa: CASSLGQSYEQYF; CDR3nt: TGTGCCAGCAGCTTAGGACAATCCTACGAGCAGTACTTC
v_gene: TRBV25-1; d_gene: TRBD2; j_gene: TRBJ2-5; len: 14; abundance: -; CDR3aa: CASSTSGSQQTQYF; CDR3nt: TGTGCCAGCTCGACTAGCGGGAGTCAGCAGACCCAGTACTTC
v_gene: TRBV7-2; d_gene: TRBD2; j_gene: TRBJ2-1; len: 14; abundance: -; CDR3aa: CASSPWTSGNEQFF; CDR3nt: TGTGCCAGCAGCCCTTGGACTAGCGGGAATGAGCAGTTCTTC